Listed below are T cell receptor beta chains from one sample, sequenced in a study of T cells in Graves' hyperthyroidism and ophthalmopathy. TCRdb itself ran the multiplex PCR reads through MiXCR, one entry per CDR3 protein. The profile shows 660,000 or so distinct CDR3 sequences, 45% of them singletons. The sequenced sample was peripheral blood or thyroid tissue (not recorded which). Receptors originate from an adult man with Graves' disease, either hyperthyroidism or ophthalmopathy (not recorded which). CDR3s include the opening cysteine and the closing phenylalanine or tryptophan. Each record gives: CDR3 length, V gene, J gene, D gene, clone size, CDR3 DNA, CDR3 protein. The D gene is left open where the match is weak. Only some rows state a clone size, as once, few, many or a class for expanded clones.

13	TRBV10-3	TRBJ1-1	-	many	TGTGCCATCAGTGACAGACAGAACACTGAAGCTTTCTTT	CAISDRQNTEAFF
15	TRBV28	TRBJ1-2	-	-	TGTGCCAGCAGTCACCGTAAACTCCGGGGGGATGGCTACACCTTC	CASSHRKLRGDGYTF
16	TRBV4-1	TRBJ1-1	-	-	TGCGCCAGCAGCCAAGATCTAGGGGGGACTGGCACTGAAGCTTTCTTT	CASSQDLGGTGTEAFF
15	TRBV5-1	TRBJ2-5	-	-	TGTGCCGGCAGCTTGGCTTCTAGCCGTCAAGAGACCCAGTACTTC	CAGSLASSRQETQYF
13	TRBV20-1	TRBJ1-1	TRBD1	-	TGCAGTGCTAGGACAGGGTTGGCCTCTGAAGCTTTCTTT	CSARTGLASEAFF
16	TRBV7-8	TRBJ2-2	-	-	TGTGCCAGCAGACCATATGGGGGTACGGACACCGGGGAGCTGTTTTTT	CASRPYGGTDTGELFF
14	TRBV20-1	TRBJ2-7	-	few	TGCAGTGCTAGAGGTACTTGGACAGACTACGAGCAGTACTTC	CSARGTWTDYEQYF
13	TRBV29-1	TRBJ2-7	-	many	TGCAGCGTTGAAGATCCGAGGGTCGGGGAGCAGTACTTC	CSVEDPRVGEQYF
17	TRBV7-2	TRBJ2-5	-	-	TGTGCCAGCAGCTTAGGGGGGCGGGGGCGCCCGGGGGAGACCCAGTACTTC	CASSLGGRGRPGETQYF
13	TRBV13	TRBJ1-1	-	many	TGTGCCAGCAGCTTATGGGGGTCCTTTGAAGCTTTCTTT	CASSLWGSFEAFF
13	TRBV24-1	TRBJ2-1	-	-	TGTGCCACCAGCTCCCGAAAGGGGAATGAGCAGTTCTTC	CATSSRKGNEQFF
13	TRBV7-9	TRBJ1-2	-	-	TGTGCCAGCAGCTACCGGACGAACTATGGCTACACCTTC	CASSYRTNYGYTF
14	TRBV7-4	TRBJ2-5	TRBD1	few	TGTGCCAGCAGCGTCGTGGCAGGGGGAGAGACCCAGTACTTC	CASSVVAGGETQYF
12	TRBV20-1	TRBJ2-7	TRBD1	few	TGCAGTGCACCGGGACAGAAATACGAGCAGTACTTC	CSAPGQKYEQYF
15	TRBV2	TRBJ1-6	-	-	TGTGCCAGCAGTGAAGTGTCAACGGATAATTCACCCCTCCACTTT	CASSEVSTDNSPLHF
16	TRBV25-1	TRBJ2-7	-	-	TGTGCCAGCAGTGCTAGAGGGGGGACCGATGGCTACGAGCAGTACTTC	CASSARGGTDGYEQYF
15	TRBV12-3/TRBV12-4	TRBJ1-3	TRBD1	-	TGTGCCAGCAGTCGCGACAGGGGGGCAGGAAACACCATATATTTT	CASSRDRGAGNTIYF
14	TRBV10-3	TRBJ2-5	TRBD1	-	TGTGCCATCAGGGGACAGGGAATACAAGAGACCCAGTACTTC	CAIRGQGIQETQYF
13	TRBV2	TRBJ2-6	-	-	TGTGCCAGCAGTGGAGTCGGGGCCAACGTCCTGACTTTC	CASSGVGANVLTF
14	TRBV9	TRBJ1-2	-	-	TGTGCCAGCAGCGTCCAGGGTTCCTACTATGGCTACACCTTC	CASSVQGSYYGYTF
12	TRBV12-3/TRBV12-4	TRBJ1-5	-	many	TGTGCCAGCAGTTTAGTAGCTCAGCCCCAGCATTTT	CASSLVAQPQHF
16	TRBV24-1	TRBJ2-5	TRBD1	once	TGTGCCACCAGTGATTCCTCCAGGGGGCGCAGGGAGACCCAGTACTTC	CATSDSSRGRRETQYF
14	TRBV10-3	TRBJ1-4	-	once	TGTGCCATCAGTGAGTCAGGAGCGGTTGAAAAACTGTTTTTT	CAISESGAVEKLFF
13	TRBV7-9	TRBJ1-1	TRBD1	many	TGTGCCAGCAAGGGACAGACTTGGCCTGAAGCTTTCTTT	CASKGQTWPEAFF
15	TRBV29-1	TRBJ2-7	TRBD1	-	TGCAGTGCTATCGCGACAGGGATCGTCTCCTACGAGCAGTACTTC	CSAIATGIVSYEQYF
13	TRBV29-1	TRBJ2-3	-	many	TGCAGCGTTGAGGTCGTAGTCGGAGATACGCAGTATTTT	CSVEVVVGDTQYF
16	TRBV11-2	TRBJ1-1	TRBD1	-	TGTGCCAGCAGCTTAGTTGACAGGGGAGAGTACACTGAAGCTTTCTTT	CASSLVDRGEYTEAFF
11	TRBV29-1	TRBJ1-2	-	-	TGCAGCGTTGGTTGGGGCGATGGCTACACCTTC	CSVGWGDGYTF
14	TRBV9	TRBJ1-1	-	many	TGTGCCAGCAGCGTAGCAGATATGAACACTGAAGCTTTCTTT	CASSVADMNTEAFF
12	TRBV29-1	TRBJ2-5	TRBD2	-	TGCAGCGTAGCGGGAGGGAAACGGACCCAGTACTTC	CSVAGGKRTQYF
13	TRBV7-2	TRBJ2-7	-	-	TGTGCCAGCAGCGTGGGTAAAGGGGGCGAGCAGTACTTC	CASSVGKGGEQYF
13	TRBV2	TRBJ1-5	-	-	TGTGCCAGCAGTTTGAAGCAGAATCAGCCCCAGCATTTT	CASSLKQNQPQHF